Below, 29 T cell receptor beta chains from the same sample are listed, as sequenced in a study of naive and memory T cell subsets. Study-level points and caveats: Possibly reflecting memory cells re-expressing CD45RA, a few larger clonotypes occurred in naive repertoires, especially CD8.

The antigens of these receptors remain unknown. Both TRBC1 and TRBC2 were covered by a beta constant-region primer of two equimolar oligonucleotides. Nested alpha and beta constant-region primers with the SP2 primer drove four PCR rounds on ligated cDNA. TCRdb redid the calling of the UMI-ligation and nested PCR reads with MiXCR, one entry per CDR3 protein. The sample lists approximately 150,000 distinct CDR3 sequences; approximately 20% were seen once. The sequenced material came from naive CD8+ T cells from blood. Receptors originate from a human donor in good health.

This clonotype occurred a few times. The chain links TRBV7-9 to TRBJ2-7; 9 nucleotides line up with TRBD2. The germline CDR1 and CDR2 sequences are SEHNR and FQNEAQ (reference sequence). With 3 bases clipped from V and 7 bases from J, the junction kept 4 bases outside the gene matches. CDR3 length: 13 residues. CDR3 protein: CASSLAGGREQYF. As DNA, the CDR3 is TGTGCCAGCAGCTTGGCGGGAGGGCGTGAGCAGTACTTC. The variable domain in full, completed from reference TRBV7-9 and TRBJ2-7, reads DTGVSQNPRHKITKRGQNVTFRCDPISEHNRLYWYRQTLGQGPEFLTYFQNEAQLEKSRLLSDRFSAERPKGSFSTLEIQRTEQGDSAMYLCASSLAGGREQYFGPGTRLTVT.

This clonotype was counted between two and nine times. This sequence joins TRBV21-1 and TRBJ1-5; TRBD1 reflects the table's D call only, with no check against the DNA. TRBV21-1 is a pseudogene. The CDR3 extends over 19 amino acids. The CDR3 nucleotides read TGTGCCAGCAGCAAAGATGGGGCAGTAGGGGTGACGTTTAATCAGCCCCAGCATTTT. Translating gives CASSKDGAVGVTFNQPQHF.

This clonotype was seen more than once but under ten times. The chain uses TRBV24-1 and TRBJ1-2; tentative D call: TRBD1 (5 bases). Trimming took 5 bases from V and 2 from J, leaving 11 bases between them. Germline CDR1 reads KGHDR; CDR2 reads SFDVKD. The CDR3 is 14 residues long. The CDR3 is CATSVGDRNYGYTF. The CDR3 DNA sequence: TGTGCCACCAGTGTGGGGGACCGAAACTATGGCTACACCTTC.

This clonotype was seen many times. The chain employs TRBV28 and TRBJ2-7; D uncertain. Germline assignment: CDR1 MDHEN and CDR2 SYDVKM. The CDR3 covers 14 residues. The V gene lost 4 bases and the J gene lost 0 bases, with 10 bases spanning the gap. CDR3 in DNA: TGTGCCAGCAGTTACGGGTCTTACTCCTACGAGCAGTACTTC. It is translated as CASSYGSYSYEQYF.

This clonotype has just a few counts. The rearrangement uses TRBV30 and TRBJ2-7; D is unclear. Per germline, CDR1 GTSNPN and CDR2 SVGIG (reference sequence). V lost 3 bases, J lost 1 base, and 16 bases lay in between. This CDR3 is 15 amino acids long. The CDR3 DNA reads TGTGCCTGGAGCCAGCCCGGGCGGTCATCCTACGAGCAGTACTTC. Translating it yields CAWSQPGRSSYEQYF.

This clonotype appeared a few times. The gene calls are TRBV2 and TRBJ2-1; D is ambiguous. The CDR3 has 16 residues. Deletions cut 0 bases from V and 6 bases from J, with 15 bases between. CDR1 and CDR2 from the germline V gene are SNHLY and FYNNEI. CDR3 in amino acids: CASSEASVGPFNEQFF. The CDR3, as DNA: TGTGCCAGCAGTGAAGCTTCGGTAGGGCCTTTCAATGAGCAGTTCTTC.

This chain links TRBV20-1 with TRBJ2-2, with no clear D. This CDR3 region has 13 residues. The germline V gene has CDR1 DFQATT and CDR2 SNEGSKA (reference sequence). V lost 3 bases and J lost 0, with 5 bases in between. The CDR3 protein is CSASSSNTGELFF. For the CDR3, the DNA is TGCAGTGCTAGCAGCTCGAACACCGGGGAGCTGTTTTTT.

The CDR3 region has the DNA TGCAGCGTCCGGGACGATCACTACGAGCAGTACTTC. This sequence encodes CSVRDDHYEQYF. This chain links TRBV29-1 with TRBJ2-7; D may match TRBD1 or TRBD2 (5 bases each). V was shortened by 6 bases and J by 3 bases, with 12 bases between the two germline ends. The CDR3 sequence is 12 residues long. Per the germline V gene, CDR1 is SQVTM and CDR2 is ANQGSEA.

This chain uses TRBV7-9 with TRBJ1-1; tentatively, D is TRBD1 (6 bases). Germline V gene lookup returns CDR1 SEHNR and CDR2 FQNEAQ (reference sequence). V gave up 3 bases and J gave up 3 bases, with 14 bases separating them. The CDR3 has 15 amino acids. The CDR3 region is CASSFTTGEYTEAFF. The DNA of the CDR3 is TGTGCCAGCAGCTTCACGACAGGAGAGTACACTGAAGCTTTCTTT.

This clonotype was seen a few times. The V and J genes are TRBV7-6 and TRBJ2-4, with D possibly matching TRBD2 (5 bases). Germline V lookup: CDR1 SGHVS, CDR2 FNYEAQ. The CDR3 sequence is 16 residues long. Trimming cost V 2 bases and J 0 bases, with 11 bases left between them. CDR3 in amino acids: CASSLSSTLAKNIQYF. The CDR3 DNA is TGTGCCAGCAGCTTATCTAGCACGCTAGCCAAAAACATTCAGTACTTC.

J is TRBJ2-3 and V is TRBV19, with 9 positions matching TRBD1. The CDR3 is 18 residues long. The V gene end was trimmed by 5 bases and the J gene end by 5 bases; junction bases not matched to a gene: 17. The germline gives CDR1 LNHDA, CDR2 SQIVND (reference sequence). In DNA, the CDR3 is TGTGCCAGTAGTGCATCCTCGTCTACAGGGGGCGCGGGAGATACGCAGTATTTT. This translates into CASSASSSTGGAGDTQYF.

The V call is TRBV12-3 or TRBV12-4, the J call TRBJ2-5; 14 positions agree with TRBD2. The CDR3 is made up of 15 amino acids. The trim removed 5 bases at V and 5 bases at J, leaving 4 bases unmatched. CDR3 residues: CASSRGLAGVETQYF. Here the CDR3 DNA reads TGTGCCAGCAGTCGGGGACTAGCGGGAGTGGAGACCCAGTACTTC.

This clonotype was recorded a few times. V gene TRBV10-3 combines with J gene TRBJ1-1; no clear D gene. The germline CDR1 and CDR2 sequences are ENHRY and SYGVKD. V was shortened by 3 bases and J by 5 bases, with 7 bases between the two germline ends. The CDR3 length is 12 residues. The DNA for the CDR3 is TGTGCCATCAGTGATCAAGGGACTGAAGCTTTCTTT. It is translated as CAISDQGTEAFF.

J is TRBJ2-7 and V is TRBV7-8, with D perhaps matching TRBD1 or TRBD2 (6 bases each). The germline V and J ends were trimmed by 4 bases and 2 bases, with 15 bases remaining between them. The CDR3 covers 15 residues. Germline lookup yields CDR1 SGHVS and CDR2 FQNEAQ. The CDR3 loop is CASSSKLGGTYEQYF. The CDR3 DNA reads TGTGCCAGCAGCTCGAAATTGGGGGGCACCTACGAGCAGTACTTC.

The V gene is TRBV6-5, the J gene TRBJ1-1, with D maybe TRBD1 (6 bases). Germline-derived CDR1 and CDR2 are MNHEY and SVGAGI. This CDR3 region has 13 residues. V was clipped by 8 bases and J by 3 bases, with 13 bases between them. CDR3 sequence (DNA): TGTGCCAGCCGGGCAGGGGCTTACACTGAAGCTTTCTTT. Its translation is CASRAGAYTEAFF.

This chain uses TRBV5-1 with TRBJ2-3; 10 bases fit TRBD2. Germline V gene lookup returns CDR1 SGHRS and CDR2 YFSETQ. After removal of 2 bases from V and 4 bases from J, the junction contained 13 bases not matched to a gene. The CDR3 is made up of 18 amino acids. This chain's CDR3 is CASSFSTTTSGDPDTQYF. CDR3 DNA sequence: TGCGCCAGCAGCTTCTCCACTACTACTAGCGGGGACCCAGATACGCAGTATTTT.

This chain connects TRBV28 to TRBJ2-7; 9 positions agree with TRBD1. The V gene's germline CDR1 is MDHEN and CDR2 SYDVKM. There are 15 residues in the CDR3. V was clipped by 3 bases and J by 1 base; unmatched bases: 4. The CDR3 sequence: CASSLLTGGSYEQYF. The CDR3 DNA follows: TGTGCCAGCAGTTTGTTGACAGGGGGATCCTACGAGCAGTACTTC.

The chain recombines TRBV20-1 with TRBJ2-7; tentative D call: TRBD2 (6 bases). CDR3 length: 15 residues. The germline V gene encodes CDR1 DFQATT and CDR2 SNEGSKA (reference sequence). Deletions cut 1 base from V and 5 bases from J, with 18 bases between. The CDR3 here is CSARGPRGGFDEQYF. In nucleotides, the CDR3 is TGCAGTGCTAGAGGTCCGCGGGGAGGTTTCGACGAGCAGTACTTC.

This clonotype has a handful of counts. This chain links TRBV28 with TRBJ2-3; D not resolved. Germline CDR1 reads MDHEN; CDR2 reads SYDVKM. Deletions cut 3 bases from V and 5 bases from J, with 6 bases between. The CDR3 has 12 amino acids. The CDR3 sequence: CASSLYEDTQYF. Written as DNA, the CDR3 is TGTGCCAGCAGTTTGTATGAAGATACGCAGTATTTT.

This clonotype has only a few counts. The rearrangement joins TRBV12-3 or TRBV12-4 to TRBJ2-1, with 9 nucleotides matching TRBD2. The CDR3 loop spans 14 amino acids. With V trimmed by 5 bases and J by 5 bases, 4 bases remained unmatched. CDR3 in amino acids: CASSPTSGDNEQFF. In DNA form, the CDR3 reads TGTGCCAGCAGTCCGACTAGCGGAGACAATGAGCAGTTCTTC.

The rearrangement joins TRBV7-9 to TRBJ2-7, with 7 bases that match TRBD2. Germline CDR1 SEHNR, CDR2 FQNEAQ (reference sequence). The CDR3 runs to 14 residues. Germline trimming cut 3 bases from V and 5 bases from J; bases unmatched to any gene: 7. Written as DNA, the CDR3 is TGTGCCAGCAGCTTGGGGCGGGAGAGAGACGAGCAGTACTTC. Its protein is CASSLGRERDEQYF.

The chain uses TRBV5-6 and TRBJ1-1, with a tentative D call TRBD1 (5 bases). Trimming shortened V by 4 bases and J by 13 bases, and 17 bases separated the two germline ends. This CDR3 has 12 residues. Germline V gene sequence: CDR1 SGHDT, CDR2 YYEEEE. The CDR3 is CASSGGDGRVFF. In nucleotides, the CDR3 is TGTGCCAGCAGCGGAGGGGACGGAAGAGTTTTCTTT.

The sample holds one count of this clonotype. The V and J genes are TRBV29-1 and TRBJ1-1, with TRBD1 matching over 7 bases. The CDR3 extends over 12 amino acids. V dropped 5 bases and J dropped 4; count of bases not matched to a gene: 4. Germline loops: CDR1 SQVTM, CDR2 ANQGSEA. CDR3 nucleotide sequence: TGCAGCGTTCCGACAGGGAGCACTGAAGCTTTCTTT. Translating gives CSVPTGSTEAFF.

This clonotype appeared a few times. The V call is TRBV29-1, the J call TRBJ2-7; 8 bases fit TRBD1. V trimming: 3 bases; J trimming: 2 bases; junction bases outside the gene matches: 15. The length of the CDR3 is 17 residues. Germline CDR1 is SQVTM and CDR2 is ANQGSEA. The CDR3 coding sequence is TGCAGCGTTGAGATGGCTTTCGGGACAGGCGAAACCTACGAGCAGTACTTC. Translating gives CSVEMAFGTGETYEQYF.

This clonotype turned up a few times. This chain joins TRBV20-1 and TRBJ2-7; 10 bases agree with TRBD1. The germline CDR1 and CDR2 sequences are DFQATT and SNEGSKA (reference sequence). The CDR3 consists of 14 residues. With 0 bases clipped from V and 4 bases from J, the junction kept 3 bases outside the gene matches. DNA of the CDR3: TGCAGTGCTAGAGATCTGGACAGGGGGTACGAGCAGTACTTC. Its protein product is CSARDLDRGYEQYF.

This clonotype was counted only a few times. The CDR3: CASGNRDRNNEQFF. The CDR3 coding sequence is TGTGCCAGCGGTAACCGGGACAGGAACAATGAGCAGTTCTTC. The chain is built from TRBV12-3 or TRBV12-4 and TRBJ2-1; 8 nucleotides line up with TRBD1. The V segment lost 8 bases and the J segment 5 bases; nucleotides outside the gene matches: 8. This CDR3 is built from 14 residues.

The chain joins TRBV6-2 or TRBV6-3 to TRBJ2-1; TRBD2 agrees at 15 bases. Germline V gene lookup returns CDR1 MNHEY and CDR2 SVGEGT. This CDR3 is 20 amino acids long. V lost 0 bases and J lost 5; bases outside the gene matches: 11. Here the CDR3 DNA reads TGTGCCAGCAGTTACTCGGCATGGACTAGCGGGAGGGCCCTGAACAATGAGCAGTTCTTC. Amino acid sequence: CASSYSAWTSGRALNNEQFF.

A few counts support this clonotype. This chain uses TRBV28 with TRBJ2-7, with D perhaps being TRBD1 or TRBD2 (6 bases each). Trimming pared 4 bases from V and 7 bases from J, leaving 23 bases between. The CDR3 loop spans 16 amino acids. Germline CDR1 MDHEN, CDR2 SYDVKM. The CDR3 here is CASSSRRLGGGVEQYF. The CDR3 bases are TGTGCCAGCAGTTCACGCAGACTAGGAGGGGGTGTGGAGCAGTACTTC.

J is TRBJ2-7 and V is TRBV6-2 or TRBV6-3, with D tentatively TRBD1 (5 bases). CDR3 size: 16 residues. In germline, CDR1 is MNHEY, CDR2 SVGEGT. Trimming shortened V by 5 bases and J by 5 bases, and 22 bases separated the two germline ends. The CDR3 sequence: CASSLSPPGIQDEQYF. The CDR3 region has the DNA TGTGCCAGCAGTCTCTCGCCCCCAGGGATACAGGACGAGCAGTACTTC.